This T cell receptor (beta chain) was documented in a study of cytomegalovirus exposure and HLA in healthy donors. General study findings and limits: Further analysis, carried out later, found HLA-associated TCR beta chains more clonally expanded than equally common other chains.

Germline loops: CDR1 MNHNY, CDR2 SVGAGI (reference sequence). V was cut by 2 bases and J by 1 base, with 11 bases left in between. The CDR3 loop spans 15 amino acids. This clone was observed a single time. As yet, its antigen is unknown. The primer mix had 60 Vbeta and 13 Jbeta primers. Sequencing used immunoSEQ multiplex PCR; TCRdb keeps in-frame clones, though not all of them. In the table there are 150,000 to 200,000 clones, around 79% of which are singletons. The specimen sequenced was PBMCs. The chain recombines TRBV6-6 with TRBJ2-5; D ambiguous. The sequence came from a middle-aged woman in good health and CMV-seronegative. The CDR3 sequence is CASSYSVQVQETQYF. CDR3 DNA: TGTGCCAGCAGTTACAGCGTACAAGTCCAAGAGACCCAGTACTTC.